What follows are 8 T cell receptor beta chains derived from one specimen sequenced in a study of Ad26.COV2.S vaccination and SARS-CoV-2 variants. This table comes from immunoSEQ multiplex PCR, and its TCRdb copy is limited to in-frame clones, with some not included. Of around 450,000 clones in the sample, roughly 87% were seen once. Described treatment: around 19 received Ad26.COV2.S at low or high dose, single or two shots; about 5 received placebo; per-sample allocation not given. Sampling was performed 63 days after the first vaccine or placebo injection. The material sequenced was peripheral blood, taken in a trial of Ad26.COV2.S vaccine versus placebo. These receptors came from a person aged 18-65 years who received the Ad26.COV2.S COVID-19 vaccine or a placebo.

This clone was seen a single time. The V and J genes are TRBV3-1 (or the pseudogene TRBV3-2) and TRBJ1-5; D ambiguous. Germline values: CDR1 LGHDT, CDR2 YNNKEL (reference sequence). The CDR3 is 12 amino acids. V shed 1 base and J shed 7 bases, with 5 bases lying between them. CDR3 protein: CASSQGAQPQHF. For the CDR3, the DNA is TGTGCCAGCAGCCAAGGAGCGCAGCCCCAGCATTTT.

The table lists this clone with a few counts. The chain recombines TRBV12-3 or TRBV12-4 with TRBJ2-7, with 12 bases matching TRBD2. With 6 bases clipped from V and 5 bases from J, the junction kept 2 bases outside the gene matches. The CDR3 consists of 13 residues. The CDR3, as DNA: TGTGCCAGCAGGGCTAGCGGGAGGGACGAGCAGTACTTC. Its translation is CASRASGRDEQYF.

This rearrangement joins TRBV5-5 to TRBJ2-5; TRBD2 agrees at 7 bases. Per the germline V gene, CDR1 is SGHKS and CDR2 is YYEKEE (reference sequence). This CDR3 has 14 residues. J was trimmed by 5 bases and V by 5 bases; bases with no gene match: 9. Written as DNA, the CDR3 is TGTGCCAGCAGGGCGAGCGGGGTCCGGGAGACCCAGTACTTC. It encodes CASRASGVRETQYF.

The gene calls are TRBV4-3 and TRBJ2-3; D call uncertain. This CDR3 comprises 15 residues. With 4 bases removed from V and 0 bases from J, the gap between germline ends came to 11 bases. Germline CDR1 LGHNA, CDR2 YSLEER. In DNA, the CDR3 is TGCGCCAGCAGCCCTCGAAGTCGGAGCACAGATACGCAGTATTTT. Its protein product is CASSPRSRSTDTQYF.

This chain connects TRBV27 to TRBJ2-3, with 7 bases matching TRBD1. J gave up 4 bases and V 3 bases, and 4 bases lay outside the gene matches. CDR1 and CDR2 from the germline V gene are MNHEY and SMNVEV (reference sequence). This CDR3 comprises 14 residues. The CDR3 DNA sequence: TGTGCCAGCAGTTTGTGGGACAGACCAGATACGCAGTATTTT. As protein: CASSLWDRPDTQYF.

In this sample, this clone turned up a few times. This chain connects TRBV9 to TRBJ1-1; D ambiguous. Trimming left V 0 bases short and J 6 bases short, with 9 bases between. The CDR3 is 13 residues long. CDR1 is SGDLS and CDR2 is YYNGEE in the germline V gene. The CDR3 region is CASSVAPRSEAFF. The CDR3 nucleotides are TGTGCCAGCAGCGTAGCTCCCCGCTCTGAAGCTTTCTTT.

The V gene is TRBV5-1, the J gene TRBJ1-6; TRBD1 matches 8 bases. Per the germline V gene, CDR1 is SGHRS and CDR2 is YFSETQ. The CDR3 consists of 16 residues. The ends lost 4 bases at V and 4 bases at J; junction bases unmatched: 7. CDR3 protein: CASSPAGQAYNSPLHF. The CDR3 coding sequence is TGCGCCAGCAGCCCGGCGGGACAGGCGTATAATTCACCCCTCCACTTT.

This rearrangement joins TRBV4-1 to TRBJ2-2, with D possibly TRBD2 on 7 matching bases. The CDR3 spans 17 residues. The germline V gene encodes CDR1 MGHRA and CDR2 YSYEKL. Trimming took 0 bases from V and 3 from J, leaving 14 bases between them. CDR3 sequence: CASSQDRGASDTGELFF. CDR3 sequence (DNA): TGCGCCAGCAGCCAAGATCGGGGGGCATCGGACACCGGGGAGCTGTTTTTT.